The 26 T cell receptor beta chains below come from one sample, sequenced in a study of control samples from healthy donors and cancer patients. Clones were sequenced by immunoSEQ multiplex PCR, and TCRdb holds only the in-frame ones, with some missing. In the table there are fewer than 300,000 clones, 82% of which are singletons. The sample consisted of PBMCs. The receptors stem from a woman aged 55-70 years with lung cancer.

The V and J genes are TRBV3-1 (or the pseudogene TRBV3-2) and TRBJ1-2, with a possible D match to TRBD1 (6 bases). CDR3 length equals 16 residues. Germline loops: CDR1 LGHDT, CDR2 YNNKEL (reference sequence). V dropped 1 base and J dropped 10 bases, with 22 bases sitting between them. CDR3: CASSQGNGLQGGDYTF. CDR3 sequence (DNA): TGTGCCAGCAGCCAAGGGAACGGACTGCAAGGGGGTGACTACACCTTC.

The rearrangement uses TRBV28 and TRBJ2-1; TRBD2 matches 8 bases. The ends lost 7 bases at V and 11 bases at J; junction bases unmatched: 19. The germline V gene encodes CDR1 MDHEN and CDR2 SYDVKM. The CDR3 loop spans 16 amino acids. The DNA of the CDR3 is TGTGCCAGCACCCCCCGGGCTAGCGGGCTAAAGGGGAAGCAGTTCTTC. As protein: CASTPRASGLKGKQFF.

V is TRBV15 and J is TRBJ2-1; D not resolved. Germline lookup yields CDR1 LNHNV and CDR2 YYDKDF (reference sequence). There are 17 residues in the CDR3. The ends were cut back, 0 bases at V and 3 bases at J, with 15 bases in the middle. Here the CDR3 reads CATSRDLRTDLYNEQFF. In DNA form, the CDR3 reads TGTGCCACCAGCAGAGATTTAAGGACGGATCTCTACAATGAGCAGTTCTTC.

V gene TRBV28 combines with J gene TRBJ2-6, with a weak D call TRBD2 (5 bases). This CDR3 spans 15 amino acids. Germline V gene data show CDR1 as MDHEN and CDR2 as SYDVKM. Trimming removed 7 bases from V and 2 bases from J, with 12 bases in between. The CDR3 DNA sequence: TGTGCCAGCACCCACCGGGGAACTGGGGCCAACGTCCTGACTTTC. Encoded protein: CASTHRGTGANVLTF.

In this sample, this clone turned up many times. The chain employs TRBV5-4 and TRBJ1-4; D unclear. V was trimmed by 3 bases and J by 0 bases, leaving 9 bases between them. CDR1 is SGHNT, CDR2 YYREEE, per germline (reference sequence). CDR3 size: 15 residues. As DNA, the CDR3 is TGTGCCAGCAGCTCCAGAGTCGCAACTAATGAAAAACTGTTTTTT. Translated: CASSSRVATNEKLFF.

The CDR3 is CASSPGLAGYISTDTQYF. CDR3 bases: TGCGCCAGCAGCCCCGGACTAGCGGGTTACATAAGCACAGATACGCAGTATTTT. The chain employs TRBV5-1 and TRBJ2-3; 11 bases are shared with TRBD2. The CDR3 covers 18 residues. Germline V gives CDR1 SGHRS, CDR2 YFSETQ. V shed 4 bases, J shed 0 bases, and the junction held 10 bases outside the gene matches.

V gene TRBV7-3 combines with J gene TRBJ2-7; TRBD1 is a possible D gene (5 bases). Trimming took off 6 bases at V and 7 bases at J, with 16 bases between the two ends. CDR1 SGHTA and CDR2 FQGTGA come from the germline V gene. This CDR3 has 13 amino acids. As DNA, the CDR3 is TGTGCCAGCAGTCAAATAGGGGATGGGGAGCAGTACTTC. It is translated as CASSQIGDGEQYF.

This clone has a single count. The chain couples TRBV10-3 to TRBJ2-2; 7 bases map to TRBD1. Germline V gene sequence: CDR1 ENHRY, CDR2 SYGVKD. V was pared by 3 bases and J by 5 bases, with 6 bases of the junction left unmatched. This CDR3 region has 15 residues. The CDR3 DNA follows: TGTGCCATCAGTGACGACAGGGTCAAGACCGGGGAGCTGTTTTTT. Translation: CAISDDRVKTGELFF.

The V and J genes are TRBV19 and TRBJ2-3, with a possible D match to TRBD2 (6 bases). The V end was cut by 3 bases, the J end by 6 bases, with 16 bases between. Germline values: CDR1 LNHDA, CDR2 SQIVND (reference sequence). This CDR3 is built from 15 residues. This CDR3 is CASSITSLRSDTQYF. The CDR3 DNA follows: TGTGCCAGTAGTATTACTAGCTTGAGGTCGGATACGCAGTATTTT.

The V and J genes are TRBV5-6 and TRBJ2-6; D possibly corresponds to TRBD1 (6 bases). Trimming took 2 bases from V and 3 from J, leaving 12 bases between them. Germline assignment: CDR1 SGHDT and CDR2 YYEEEE. The CDR3 length is 16 residues. In nucleotides, the CDR3 is TGTGCCAGCAGCTTCCAGGGGTGGGGTGGGGCCAACGTCCTGACTTTC. Translating it yields CASSFQGWGGANVLTF.

V and J are TRBV3-1 (or the pseudogene TRBV3-2) and TRBJ1-5; D not resolved. The germline V gene has CDR1 LGHDT and CDR2 YNNKEL (reference sequence). V gave up 0 bases and J gave up 5 bases, with 8 bases separating them. The CDR3 covers 14 residues. The CDR3 DNA is TGTGCCAGCAGCCAAGACGGGGTATATCAGCCCCAGCATTTT. It encodes CASSQDGVYQPQHF.

V gene TRBV4-2 combines with J gene TRBJ2-3; 8 positions agree with TRBD2. V trimming: 0 bases; J trimming: 6 bases; junction bases outside the gene matches: 8. The CDR3 is 16 residues long. CDR1 is LGHNA, CDR2 YNFKEQ, per germline. CDR3 sequence (DNA): TGTGCCAGCAGCCAAGATAAGCGGGGGCCCAGGGATACGCAGTATTTT. This codes for CASSQDKRGPRDTQYF.

J is TRBJ1-6 and V is TRBV7-9; no clear D. This CDR3 is 15 amino acids long. Trimming stripped 2 bases from V and 5 bases from J, with 10 bases between. The germline gives CDR1 SEHNR, CDR2 FQNEAQ (reference sequence). This CDR3 is CASSLLGLNNSPLHF. CDR3 DNA: TGTGCCAGCAGCTTACTGGGCTTAAATAATTCACCCCTCCACTTT.

The chain employs TRBV6-5 and TRBJ1-6; maybe TRBD1 (6 bases). The germline V and J ends were trimmed by 0 bases and 13 bases, with 16 bases remaining between them. Germline V gene data show CDR1 as MNHEY and CDR2 as SVGAGI. This CDR3 has 15 residues. This chain's CDR3 is CASSYSFRGNMPLHF. DNA of the CDR3: TGTGCCAGCAGTTACTCCTTTAGGGGGAATATGCCCCTCCACTTT.

The chain employs TRBV7-9 and TRBJ2-1, with TRBD2 matching 10 bases. Germline-derived CDR1 and CDR2 are SEHNR and FQNEAQ (reference sequence). This CDR3 is built from 16 residues. J gave up 8 bases and V 0 bases, and 7 bases lay outside the gene matches. CDR3 in amino acids: CASSLALAGAAHEQFF. The CDR3 region has the DNA TGTGCCAGCAGCTTAGCCCTAGCGGGAGCAGCGCATGAGCAGTTCTTC.

V and J are TRBV4-1 and TRBJ2-1; D might be TRBD2 (7 bases). This CDR3 contains 16 residues. Germline loops: CDR1 MGHRA, CDR2 YSYEKL. V was trimmed by 0 bases and J by 4 bases, leaving 13 bases between them. CDR3 nucleotide sequence: TGCGCCAGCAGCCAAGATCGGGGGGCTAGGTACAATGAGCAGTTCTTC. Protein sequence: CASSQDRGARYNEQFF.

This clone has more than one count but fewer than ten. The V gene is TRBV28, the J gene TRBJ2-2, with 10 positions matching TRBD2. The V and J ends lost 7 bases and 8 bases, in that order; junction bases with no gene match: 7. Per germline, CDR1 MDHEN and CDR2 SYDVKM. CDR3 size: 14 residues. CDR3 loop: CASTSLAGVGELFF. CDR3 DNA sequence: TGTGCCAGCACCTCCCTAGCGGGGGTAGGGGAGCTGTTTTTT.

The chain couples TRBV7-3 to TRBJ2-1; D gene unclear. The V end was cut by 5 bases, the J end by 0 bases, with 8 bases between. The V gene's germline CDR1 is SGHTA and CDR2 FQGTGA. This CDR3 has 14 residues. The DNA for the CDR3 is TGTGCCAGCAGCCTCGGGCACTCCTACAATGAGCAGTTCTTC. Its protein is CASSLGHSYNEQFF. Full variable domain (rest looked up from reference TRBV7-3 and TRBJ2-1): GAGVSQTPSNKVTEKGKYVELRCDPISGHTALYWYRQSLGQGPEFLIYFQGTGAADDSGLPNDRFFAVRPEGSVSTLKIQRTERGDSAVYLCASSLGHSYNEQFFGPGTRLTVL.

This rearrangement joins TRBV7-9 to TRBJ2-5; D might be TRBD1 (6 bases). Trimming cost V 2 bases and J 4 bases, with 11 bases left between them. Germline V CDR1 and CDR2: SEHNR, FQNEAQ (reference sequence). The CDR3 has 14 amino acids. The DNA for the CDR3 is TGTGCCAGCAGCTTAATGGGGGCGGGAGAGACCCAGTACTTC. It translates to CASSLMGAGETQYF.

This clone has only a few counts. The chain is built from TRBV29-1 and TRBJ2-7; D is possibly TRBD1 (7 bases). The germline V and J ends were trimmed by 7 bases and 4 bases, with 14 bases remaining between them. Germline CDR1 reads SQVTM; CDR2 reads ANQGSEA. CDR3 size: 12 residues. The CDR3 DNA is TGCAGCGCTTGGGGGGACAGTTACGAGCAGTACTTC. This codes for CSAWGDSYEQYF.

The CDR3 nucleotides are TGTGCCAGCAGCTTGGACATTGAGCAGTTCTTC. Residues: CASSLDIEQFF. The chain uses TRBV5-5 and TRBJ2-1; D is unresolved. The V gene lost 0 bases and the J gene lost 9 bases, with 4 bases spanning the gap. This CDR3 contains 11 residues. Germline V gene lookup returns CDR1 SGHKS and CDR2 YYEKEE (reference sequence).

With regard to this clone: Germline is not matched at one junction end, which may reflect a read error. V usage is TRBV7-2 and J usage is TRBJ2-5, with 7 bases lining up with TRBD2. Germline V CDR1 and CDR2: SGHTA, FQGNSA. The CDR3 covers 16 residues. The CDR3: CASSSFVGTTQEAQYF. CDR3 nucleotide sequence: TGTGCCAGCAGCTCGTTCGTAGGGACTACCCAAGAGGCCCAGTACTTC.

The genes are TRBV7-2 and TRBJ1-2; D remains ambiguous. V was trimmed by 0 bases and J by 5 bases, leaving 7 bases between them. Germline V lookup: CDR1 SGHTA, CDR2 FQGNSA. The CDR3 spans 13 residues. CDR3 in DNA: TGTGCCAGCAGCTTAGCGCTAGGTTATGGCTACACCTTC. Residues: CASSLALGYGYTF.

The chain carries TRBV27 and TRBJ2-7, with D perhaps being TRBD1 or TRBD2 (6 bases each). CDR3 length: 16 residues. Trimming shortened V by 2 bases and J by 8 bases, and 22 bases separated the two germline ends. CDR1 is MNHEY and CDR2 is SMNVEV in the germline V gene (reference sequence). The CDR3 DNA is TGTGCCAGCAGTTTACTGGGGGCGGGACCTACTACTCAGCAGTACTTC. Its protein is CASSLLGAGPTTQQYF.

J is TRBJ2-7 and V is TRBV2; D is unclear. This CDR3 region has 13 residues. With 4 bases removed from V and 2 bases from J, the gap between germline ends came to 9 bases. The V gene's germline CDR1 is SNHLY and CDR2 FYNNEI. The CDR3 nucleotides are TGTGCCAGCAGTGCGGGTCAGCCCTACGAGCAGTACTTC. It is translated as CASSAGQPYEQYF.

The CDR3 loop is CASSQGQPTTEAFF. The CDR3 nucleotides are TGCGCCAGCAGCCAGGGACAGCCGACCACTGAAGCTTTCTTT. The V and J genes are TRBV5-1 and TRBJ1-1; 7 bases are a match to TRBD1. Germline CDR1 reads SGHRS; CDR2 reads YFSETQ. The CDR3 extends over 14 amino acids. V trimming: 4 bases; J trimming: 4 bases; junction bases outside the gene matches: 7.